This T cell receptor beta chain was retrieved from a study of CD8 T cells in Susac syndrome. V lost 0 bases to trimming and J lost 7 bases; unmatched junction nucleotides: 5. Germline V gives CDR1 KGHSH, CDR2 LQKENI. The CDR3 spans 15 residues. The study's findings and limits: The study recognized that its TCR sequencing and HLA analysis covered a relatively small number of individuals.

A single count supports this clonotype. The antigen remains unidentified. Reverse transcription used about 0.45 to 1 ug RNA and random hexamers. From the immunoSEQ multiplex PCR reads, TCRdb called clonotypes with MiXCR, one entry per CDR3 protein. The table shows some 130,000 distinct CDR3 sequences, with about 94% occurring only once. Relapsing-remitting disease, either stable or active, was present in the treatment-naive patients who were the multiple sclerosis controls. The J gene is TRBJ1-2, the V gene TRBV18; TRBD1 matches 10 bases. The clonotype originates from a human donor with multiple sclerosis. The sample consisted of CD4+ T cells from PBMCs. CDR3 residues: CASSPPGQGTGGYTF. CDR3 sequence (DNA): TGTGCCAGCTCACCACCGGGACAGGGGACGGGTGGCTACACCTTC. Complete variable domain (other parts from reference TRBV18 and TRBJ1-2): NAGVMQNPRHLVRRRGQEARLRCSPMKGHSHVYWYRQLPEEGLKFMVYLQKENIIDESGMPKERFSAEFPKEGPSILRIQQVVRGDSAAYFCASSPPGQGTGGYTFGSGTRLTVV.